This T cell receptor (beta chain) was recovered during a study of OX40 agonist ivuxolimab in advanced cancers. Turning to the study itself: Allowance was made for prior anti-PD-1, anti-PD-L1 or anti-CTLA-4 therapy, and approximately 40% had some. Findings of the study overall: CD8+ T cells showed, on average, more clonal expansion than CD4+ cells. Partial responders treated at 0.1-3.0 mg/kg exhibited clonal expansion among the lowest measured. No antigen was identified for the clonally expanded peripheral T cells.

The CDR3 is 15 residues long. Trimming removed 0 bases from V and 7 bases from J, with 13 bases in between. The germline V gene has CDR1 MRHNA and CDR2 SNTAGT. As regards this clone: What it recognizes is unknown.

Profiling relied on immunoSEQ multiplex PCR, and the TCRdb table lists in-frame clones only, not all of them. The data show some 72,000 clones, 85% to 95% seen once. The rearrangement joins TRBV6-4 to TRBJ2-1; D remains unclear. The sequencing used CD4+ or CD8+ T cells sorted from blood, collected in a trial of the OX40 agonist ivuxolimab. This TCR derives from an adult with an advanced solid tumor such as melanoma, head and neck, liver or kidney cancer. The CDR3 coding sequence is TGTGCCAGCAGTGACTCGAGATACCCCGGGAATGAGCAGTTCTTC. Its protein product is CASSDSRYPGNEQFF.